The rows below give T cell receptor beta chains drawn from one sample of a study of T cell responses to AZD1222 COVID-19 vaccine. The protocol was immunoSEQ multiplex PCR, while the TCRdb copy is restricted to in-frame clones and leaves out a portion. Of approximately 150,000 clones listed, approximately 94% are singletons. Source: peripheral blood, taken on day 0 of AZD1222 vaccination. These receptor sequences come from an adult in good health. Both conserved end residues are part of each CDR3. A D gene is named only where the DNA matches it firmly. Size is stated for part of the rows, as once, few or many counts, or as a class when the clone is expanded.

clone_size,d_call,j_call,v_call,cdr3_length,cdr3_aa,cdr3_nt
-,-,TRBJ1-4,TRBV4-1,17,CASSQPGGTSTNEKLFF,TGCGCCAGCAGCCAACCCGGGGGGACCTCAACTAATGAAAAACTGTTTTTT
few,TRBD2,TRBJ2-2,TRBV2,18,CASGGAAGRAGNTGELFF,TGTGCCAGCGGAGGAGCCGCCGGGAGGGCGGGGAACACCGGGGAGCTGTTTTTT
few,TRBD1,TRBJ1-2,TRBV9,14,CASSPQDRVRSYTF,TGTGCCAGCAGCCCCCAGGACAGGGTACGAAGCTACACCTTC
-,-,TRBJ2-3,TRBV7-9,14,CASSLQGGRDTQYF,TGTGCCAGCAGCCTCCAGGGGGGTAGAGATACGCAGTATTTT
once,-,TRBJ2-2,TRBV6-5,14,CASSYSSPAGELFF,TGTGCCAGCAGTTATAGCAGCCCCGCCGGGGAGCTGTTTTTT
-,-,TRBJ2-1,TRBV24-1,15,CATSDLQGSYNEQFF,TGTGCCACCAGTGATTTGCAGGGCTCCTACAATGAGCAGTTCTTC
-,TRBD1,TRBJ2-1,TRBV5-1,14,CASSPGQSYNEQFF,TGCGCCAGCAGCCCGGGACAGTCCTACAATGAGCAGTTCTTC
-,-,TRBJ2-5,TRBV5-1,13,CASSQKQQETQYF,TGCGCCAGCAGCCAAAAGCAACAAGAGACCCAGTACTTC
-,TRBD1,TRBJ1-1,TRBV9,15,CASSPPRGLSTEAFF,TGTGCCAGCAGCCCTCCCAGGGGGCTGAGTACTGAAGCTTTCTTT
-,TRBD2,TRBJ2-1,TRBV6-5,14,CAVGSGGAKREEFF,TGTGCCGTGGGCAGCGGGGGGGCCAAAAGGGAGGAGTTCTTC
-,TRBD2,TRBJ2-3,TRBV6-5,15,CASRHLAGDKDTQYF,TGTGCCAGCAGACATCTAGCGGGAGATAAAGATACGCAGTATTTT
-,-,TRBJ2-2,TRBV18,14,CASSRDLNTGELFF,TGTGCCAGCTCACGGGATTTGAACACCGGGGAGCTGTTTTTT
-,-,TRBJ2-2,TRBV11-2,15,CASSLDRGNPGELFF,TGTGCCAGCAGCTTAGATAGGGGGAACCCCGGGGAGCTGTTTTTT
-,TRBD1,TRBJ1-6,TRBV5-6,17,CASSLELEGDRGSPLHF,TGTGCCAGCAGCCTCGAGCTCGAGGGGGACAGGGGTTCACCCCTCCACTTT
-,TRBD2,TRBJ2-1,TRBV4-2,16,CASSQAGLAVEGEQFF,TGTGCCAGCAGCCAAGCTGGGCTAGCGGTTGAAGGTGAGCAGTTCTTC
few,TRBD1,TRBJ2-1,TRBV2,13,CASSDPGGIEQFF,TGTGCCAGCAGTGATCCAGGGGGCATTGAGCAGTTCTTC
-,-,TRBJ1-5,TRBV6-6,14,CASSLVRVIQPQHF,TGTGCCAGCAGTTTGGTCAGGGTAATCCAGCCCCAGCATTTT
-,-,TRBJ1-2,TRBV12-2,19,CASRSRGGAWQIPPYGYTF,TGTGCAAGTCGGTCTAGGGGGGGCGCATGGCAAATCCCGCCGTATGGCTACACCTTC
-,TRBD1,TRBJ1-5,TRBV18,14,CASSPDRGNQPQHF,TGTGCCAGCTCACCCGACAGGGGGAATCAGCCCCAGCATTTT
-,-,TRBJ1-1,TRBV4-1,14,CASSQVSRAVEAFF,TGCGCCAGCAGCCAAGTATCCAGGGCGGTTGAAGCTTTCTTT
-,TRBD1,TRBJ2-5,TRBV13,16,CASSRRGGQGQETQYF,TGTGCCAGCAGCCGCCGAGGGGGACAGGGGCAAGAGACCCAGTACTTC
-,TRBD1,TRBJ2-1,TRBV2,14,CASRSGGAYNEQFF,TGTGCCAGCAGGTCAGGGGGCGCCTACAATGAGCAGTTCTTC
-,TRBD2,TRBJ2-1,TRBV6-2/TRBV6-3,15,CASSSSGGEYNEQFF,TGTGCCAGCAGTTCCAGCGGGGGGGAATACAATGAGCAGTTCTTC
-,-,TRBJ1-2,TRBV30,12,CAWRQGAGGYTF,TGTGCCTGGAGACAGGGAGCCGGCGGCTACACCTTC
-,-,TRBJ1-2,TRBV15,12,CATSGRNYGYTF,TGTGCCACCAGTGGACGGAACTATGGCTACACCTTC
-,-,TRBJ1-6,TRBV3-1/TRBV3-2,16,CASSQAGGSYNSPLHF,TGTGCCAGCAGCCAAGCGGGAGGCTCCTATAATTCACCCCTCCACTTT
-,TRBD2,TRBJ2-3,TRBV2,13,CASSNGGTDTQYF,TGTGCCAGCTCGAACGGGGGGACAGATACGCAGTATTTT
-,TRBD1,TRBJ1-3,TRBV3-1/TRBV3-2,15,CASSLKGTDGNTIYF,TGTGCCAGCAGCCTTAAGGGGACAGACGGAAACACCATATATTTT
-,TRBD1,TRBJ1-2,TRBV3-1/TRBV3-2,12,CASSQTGGGYTF,TGTGCCAGCAGCCAAACAGGGGGCGGCTACACCTTC
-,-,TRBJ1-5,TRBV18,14,CASSQQGGNQPQHF,TGTGCCAGCTCACAGCAGGGAGGCAATCAGCCCCAGCATTTT
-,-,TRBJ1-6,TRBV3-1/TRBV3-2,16,CASSPRGFAYNSPLHF,TGTGCCAGCAGCCCCCGCGGGTTCGCCTATAATTCACCCCTCCACTTT
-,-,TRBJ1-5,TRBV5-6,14,CASSPKGSNQPQHF,TGTGCCAGCAGCCCCAAGGGATCCAATCAGCCCCAGCATTTT
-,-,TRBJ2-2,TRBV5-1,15,CASSLGLLNTGELFF,TGCGCCAGCAGCTTGGGTCTACTGAACACCGGGGAGCTGTTTTTT
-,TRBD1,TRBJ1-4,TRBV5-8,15,CASSLGDRGGEKLFF,TGTGCCAGCAGCTTGGGGGACAGGGGAGGAGAAAAACTGTTTTTT
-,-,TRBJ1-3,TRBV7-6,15,CASSPLPLSGNTIYF,TGTGCCAGCAGCCCCCTACCCTTGTCTGGAAACACCATATATTTT
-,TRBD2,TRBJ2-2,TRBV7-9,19,CASSLVPLRTSGYTGELFF,TGTGCCAGCAGCTTAGTACCCCTTCGGACTAGCGGATACACCGGGGAGCTGTTTTTT
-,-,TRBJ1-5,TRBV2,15,CASSESRGNNQPQHF,TGTGCCAGCAGTGAATCACGGGGGAACAATCAGCCCCAGCATTTT
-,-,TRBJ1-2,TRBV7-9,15,CASSLGWKTNYGYTF,TGTGCCAGCAGCTTAGGGTGGAAAACTAACTATGGCTACACCTTC